The entry below describes one T cell receptor (beta chain). Its antigen is still unknown. No qualities accompany the bases; no much larger clone lies one base away. Looking up the germline V gene yields CDR1 SGHRS and CDR2 YFSETQ. The cysteine opens and the phenylalanine closes a CDR3 of 16 amino acids. The retained sequence is limited to the CDR3, 48 bases, with the frame set at the first base. The junction shows trimming of 1 base on V and 0 bases on J, and the gene matches do not reach 4 bases of it. TCRbeta CDR3 regions were amplified from genomic DNA using the immunoSEQ Assay, a bias-controlled multiplex PCR. The authors' pipeline ran thus. Nucleated cell counts per sample were estimated from amplification of reference gene primers within the assay. To quantify the absolute abundance of each unique TCRbeta CDR3 rearrangement, sequence reads were collapsed and filtered. Productive Simpson clonality was computed per sample as the square root of Simpson's diversity index over productive rearrangements. As stored in TCRdb, this immuneACCESS dataset retains in-frame rearrangements with V and J assigned. A fraction of the clones does not appear; measured against another copy, unresolved V genes explain less than half of the discrepancy, and the remainder lacks a known reason. Clone size and V and J calls were adopted from that table, with D and trimming inferred from the DNA. The sample yields roughly 55,000 clones; around 86% were counted once. Of the sample, roughly 7.1% falls within the top ten clones.

The collaborating institutions used their own protocols to collect whole blood in K2EDTA tubes. For TCRbeta analysis, collaborators shipped samples as frozen whole blood, isolated PBMCs, or DNA extracted from either of those sample types. This entry is derived from a study of blood T cell repertoires in COVID-19 (TCRdb year 2020). General notes on the study: Collaborator samples came from the United States, Italy and Spain and covered acute and convalescent phases of COVID-19. Subjects who had been exposed to COVID-19, were actively infected with it, or had recovered from it provided the deeply sampled blood TCRbeta repertoires that made up the dataset. Samples were obtained from the ongoing ImmuneRACE study (first 160 participants) and from roughly 1,300 subjects provided by 6 global collaborators. Where available, HLA class I and class II types were taken from metadata supplied by the sample provider and were not determined by assay-based typing. The prospective study material was composed of cDNA or gDNA derived from T cells, B-cell-depleted T cells, or PBMCs. A de-identified subject ID, COVID-19 status, age in years and sex were almost always included in the sample metadata. A freely available public database, intended as a resource for researchers studying the immune response to SARS-CoV-2, is where the repertoires were released.

The research as a whole found: How much clinical and demographic metadata was included differed by source and by participant, and the metadata was provided uncurated.

Sequencing used peripheral blood. The chain was built from TRBV5-1 and TRBJ1-3; 7 nucleotides in the junction match TRBD1. The TCR originated in a man between 50 and 59 years old with active COVID-19. Read as DNA, the sequence is TGCGCCAGCAGCTTGCAACCAGGGGGCTCTGGAAACACCATATATTTT. This is translated as CASSLQPGGSGNTIYF.